This T cell receptor beta chain was captured in a study of CD8+ T cells in alopecia areata. Study-level findings and limits: Especially in alopecia totalis/universalis, lesional scalp showed greater clonality than normal scalp did. In scalp, tofacitinib significantly decreased clonality and expanded CD8+ clones among the top 100.

As for this clone: Its antigen is undetermined.

Extraction of RNA preceded its reverse transcription into cDNA, which served as the sequencing template. Here immunoSEQ multiplex PCR was the method, and the copy in TCRdb shows in-frame clones only, minus some. The table lists about 200,000 clones, roughly three fifths of them singletons, with roughly 3.3% in the top ten. Described treatment: oral pan-JAK inhibitor, 5-10 mg twice daily. Alopecia areata patients gave lesional scalp punch biopsies and peripheral blood samples. The V end lost 0 bases, the J end lost 10 bases, and 6 bases lay between the germline ends. CDR3 length equals 11 residues. The V gene's germline CDR1 is KGHSH and CDR2 LQKENI.

This specimen was CD4+ T cells sorted from blood, taken at week 4, from a patient treated with tofacitinib. The rearrangement uses TRBV18 and TRBJ2-5, with D hard to call. This TCR derives from a human donor with alopecia areata. This chain's CDR3 is CASSPPGGQYF. The CDR3 nucleotides read TGTGCCAGCTCACCACCAGGCGGCCAGTACTTC.